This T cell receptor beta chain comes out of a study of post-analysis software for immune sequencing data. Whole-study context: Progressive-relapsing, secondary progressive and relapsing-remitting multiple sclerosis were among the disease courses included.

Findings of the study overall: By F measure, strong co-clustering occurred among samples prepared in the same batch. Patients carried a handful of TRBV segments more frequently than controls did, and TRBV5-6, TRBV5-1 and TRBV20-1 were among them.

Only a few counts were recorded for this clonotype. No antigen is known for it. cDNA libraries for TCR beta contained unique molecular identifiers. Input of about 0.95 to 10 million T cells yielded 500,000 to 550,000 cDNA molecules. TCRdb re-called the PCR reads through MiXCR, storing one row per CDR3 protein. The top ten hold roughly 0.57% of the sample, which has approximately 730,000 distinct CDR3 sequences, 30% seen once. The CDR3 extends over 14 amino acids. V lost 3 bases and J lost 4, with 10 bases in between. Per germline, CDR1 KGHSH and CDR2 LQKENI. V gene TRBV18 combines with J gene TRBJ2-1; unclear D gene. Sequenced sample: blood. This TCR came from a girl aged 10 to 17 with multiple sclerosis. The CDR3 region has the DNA TGTGCCAGCTCACCGACGGCCTTATACAATGAGCAGTTCTTC. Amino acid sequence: CASSPTALYNEQFF.